This record covers a single TCR beta chain. This clonotype occurred many times. Its antigen is still unknown. It has no much larger one-base neighbor in the sample; base qualities were not kept. From cysteine to phenylalanine, the CDR3 is 17 amino acids long. Only CDR3 DNA is held: 51 bases, read in frame from base 1. Relative to germline, V is missing 1 base and J is missing 7 bases, with 13 bases of the junction outside any gene match. The germline V gene yields MNHNS for CDR1 and SASEGT for CDR2. In the ophthalmopathy patients, disease was moderately to severely active, with a Clinical Activity Score of 3 or more, a NOSPECS grade of 4 or more, and a duration of less than 3 months. Patients with uncontrolled infections, other autoimmune diseases, pregnancy or lactation were excluded. Diagnoses relied on clinical symptoms, serum thyroxine and TRAb, thyroid ultrasound and orbital computed tomography. PBMCs were isolated from 7.5 to 10 ml of fresh peripheral blood by Ficoll-Paque density gradient centrifugation. Trizol reagent was used to extract total RNA, and RNA quality was then checked on an Agilent 2100 Bioanalyzer.

Amplification of TCR beta CDR3 regions was carried out from RNA transcripts. A first-round RT-PCR of the TCR CDR3 used the HTBI primer set with the Qiagen OneStep RT-PCR kit. A second multiplex PCR round built the libraries, followed by size selection and purification. Paired-end sequencing of the libraries was performed with 100 bp reads on an Illumina HiSeq2000. The study's processing was this. Raw data were processed with SOAPnuke, discarding reads with adapters, uncalled bases, mean Phred below 15, or no exact constant-primer or identifier match. High-quality paired reads were merged with COPE v1.2.5, and unique nucleotide sequences were defined as clonotypes. MiTCR v1.1 was used to align clonotypes to the IMGT TRBV, TRBD and TRBJ reference segments. The analysis included only V-J combinations with a frequency above 0.0001, which together covered roughly 99% of the repertoires. A TCS score was defined as the ratio of F50 (clonal expansion) to E x V (chaos), with BLOSUM62-based TCRdist applied between CDR3 peptides within each V-J. Welch's t-statistics and random forest reduced 500 to 550 V-J features to 13, which were used in a naive Bayes classifier (R e1071). TCRdb took the public reads, trimmed them with fastp at Q25, ran MiXCR for clone calling and kept in-frame beta chains. All rows with the same CDR3 protein become a single entry with the most common DNA and genes. TCRdb, rather than the study authors, made the V and J calls. This sample has roughly 550,000 distinct CDR3 sequences in its table, and around 15% of those were observed once. The top ten constitute around 28% of the sample.

The data stem from a study of T cells in Graves' hyperthyroidism and ophthalmopathy (dated by TCRdb to about 2019). Turning to the overall study: Peripheral blood samples were taken at initial diagnosis, before any treatment was given. According to the paper, TCR Vbeta CDR3 sequencing was carried out on approximately 140 peripheral blood samples, which came from approximately 41 ophthalmopathy, under 85 hyperthyroidism and roughly 17 progressor patients. In addition, the study compared T-cell repertoires in thyroid tissue and in blood from roughly 6 Graves' hyperthyroidism patients. The roughly 94 discovery patients were randomly divided into training and test sets at a 7:3 ratio. After sampling, hyperthyroidism patients received methimazole starting at 30 mg daily, and ophthalmopathy patients received high-dose intravenous methylprednisolone. A discovery cohort of approximately 97 patients, 43 with Graves' ophthalmopathy and about 58 with stable Graves' hyperthyroidism, was used to find distinguishing TCR V-J signatures. Prospective prediction of ophthalmopathy was tested in an independent validation cohort consisting of about 20 hyperthyroidism patients and approximately 16 patients who later progressed to ophthalmopathy. Overall study outcomes, separate from this receptor: Blood samples also contained most of the expanded thyroid clonotypes (frequency above 0.001), which suggests that blood repertoires may reflect thyroid immune responses. A model built on a 13 V-J signature distinguished ophthalmopathy from stable hyperthyroidism, reaching 85% to 90% sensitivity and around 81% specificity in cross-validation and 80%/75% in testing. Sample size was not statistically predetermined, and investigators were not blinded to group allocation. In validation, the model predicted progression to ophthalmopathy a median of roughly 6.5 months before onset, with over 55% sensitivity and about 72% specificity.

Material: blood. The sequence was collected from a woman in her twenties or thirties with Graves' ophthalmopathy. The chain links TRBV6-1 with TRBJ1-5, and TRBD1 aligns with 7 junction nucleotides. The CDR3 corresponds to CASSEVDGTVPIQPQHF. The DNA reads TGTGCCAGCAGTGAAGTCGACGGGACAGTTCCTATCCAGCCCCAGCATTTT.